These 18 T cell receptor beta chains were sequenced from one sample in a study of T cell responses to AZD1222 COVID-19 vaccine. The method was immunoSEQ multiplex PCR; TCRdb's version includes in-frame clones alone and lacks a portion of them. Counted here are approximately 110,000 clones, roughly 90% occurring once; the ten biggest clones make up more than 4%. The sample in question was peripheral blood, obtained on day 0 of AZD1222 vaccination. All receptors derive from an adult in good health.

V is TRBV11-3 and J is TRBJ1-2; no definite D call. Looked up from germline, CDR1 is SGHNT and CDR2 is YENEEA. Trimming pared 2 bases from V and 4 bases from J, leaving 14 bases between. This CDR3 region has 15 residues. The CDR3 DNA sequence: TGTGCCAGCAGCTTACCCTCTCAATGGGCCTATGGCTACACCTTC. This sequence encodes CASSLPSQWAYGYTF.

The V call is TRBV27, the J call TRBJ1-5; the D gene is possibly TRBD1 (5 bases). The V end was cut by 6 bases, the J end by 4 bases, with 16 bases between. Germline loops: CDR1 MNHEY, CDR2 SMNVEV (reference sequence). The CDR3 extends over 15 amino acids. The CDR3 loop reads CASSLAGPGNQPQHF. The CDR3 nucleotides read TGTGCCAGCAGCCTCGCGGGACCGGGGAATCAGCCCCAGCATTTT.

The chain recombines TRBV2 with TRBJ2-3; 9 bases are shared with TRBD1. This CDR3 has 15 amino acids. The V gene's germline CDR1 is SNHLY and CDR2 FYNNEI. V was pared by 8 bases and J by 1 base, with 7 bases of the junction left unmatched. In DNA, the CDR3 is TGTGCCAGCGGGGACAGGGTGGGCGGCACAGATACGCAGTATTTT. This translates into CASGDRVGGTDTQYF.

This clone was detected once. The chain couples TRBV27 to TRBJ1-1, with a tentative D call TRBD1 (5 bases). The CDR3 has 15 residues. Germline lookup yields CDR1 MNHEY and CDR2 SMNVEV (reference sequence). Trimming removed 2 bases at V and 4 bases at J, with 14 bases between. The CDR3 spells CASSLTRQSSTEAFF. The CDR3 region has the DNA TGTGCCAGCAGTTTAACCCGACAGAGCTCCACTGAAGCTTTCTTT.

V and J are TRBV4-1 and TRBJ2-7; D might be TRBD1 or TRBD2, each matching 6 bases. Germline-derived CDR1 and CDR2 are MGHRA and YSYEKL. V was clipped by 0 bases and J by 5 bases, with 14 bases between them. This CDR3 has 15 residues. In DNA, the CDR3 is TGCGCCAGCAGCCAAGATCCGGGGGCGGGGAACGAGCAGTACTTC. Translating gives CASSQDPGAGNEQYF.

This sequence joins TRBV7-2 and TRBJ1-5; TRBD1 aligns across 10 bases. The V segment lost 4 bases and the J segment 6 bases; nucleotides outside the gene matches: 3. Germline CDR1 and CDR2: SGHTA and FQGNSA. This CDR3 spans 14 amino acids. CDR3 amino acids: CASSSGTGAQPQHF. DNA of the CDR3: TGTGCCAGCAGCTCTGGGACAGGGGCTCAGCCCCAGCATTTT.

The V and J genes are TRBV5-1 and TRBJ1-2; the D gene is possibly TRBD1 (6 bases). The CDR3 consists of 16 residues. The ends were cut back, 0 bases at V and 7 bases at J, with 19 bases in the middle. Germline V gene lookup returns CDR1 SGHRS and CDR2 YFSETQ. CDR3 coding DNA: TGCGCCAGCAGCTTGGGGGGCCCGGAGGGGGAAACTGGCTACACCTTC. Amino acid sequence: CASSLGGPEGETGYTF.

Written as DNA, the CDR3 is TGTGCCAGCAGTTTCGTGATGGGGACGGGGAACACTGAAGCTTTCTTT. Amino acids: CASSFVMGTGNTEAFF. V usage is TRBV28 and J usage is TRBJ1-1, with D perhaps TRBD1 (5 bases). Per the germline V gene, CDR1 is MDHEN and CDR2 is SYDVKM. V lost 3 bases and J lost 1, with 15 bases in between. The CDR3 has 16 residues. Filled out from reference TRBV28 and TRBJ1-1, the complete variable domain reads DVKVTQSSRYLVKRTGEKVFLECVQDMDHENMFWYRQDPGLGLRLIYFSYDVKMKEKGDIPEGYSVSREKKERFSLILESASTNQTSMYLCASSFVMGTGNTEAFFGQGTRLTVV.

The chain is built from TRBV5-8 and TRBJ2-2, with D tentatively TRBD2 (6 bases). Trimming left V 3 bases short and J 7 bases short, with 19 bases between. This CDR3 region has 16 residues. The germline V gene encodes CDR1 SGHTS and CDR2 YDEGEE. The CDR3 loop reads CASSYPRGTWDGELFF. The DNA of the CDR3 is TGTGCCAGCAGCTACCCGCGCGGGACCTGGGACGGGGAGCTGTTTTTT.

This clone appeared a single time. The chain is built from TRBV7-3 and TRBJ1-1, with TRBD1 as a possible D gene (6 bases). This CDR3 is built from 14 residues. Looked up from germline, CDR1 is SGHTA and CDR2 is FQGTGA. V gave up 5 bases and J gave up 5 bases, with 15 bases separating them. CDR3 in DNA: TGTGCCAGCAGCCCCAAAGGGGGGGTGACTGAAGCTTTCTTT. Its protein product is CASSPKGGVTEAFF.

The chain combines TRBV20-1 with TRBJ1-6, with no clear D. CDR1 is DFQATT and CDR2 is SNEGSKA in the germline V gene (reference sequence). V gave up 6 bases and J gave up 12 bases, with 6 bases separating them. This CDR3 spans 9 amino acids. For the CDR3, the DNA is TGCAGTGCCGGTATACCCCTCCACTTT. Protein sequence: CSAGIPLHF.

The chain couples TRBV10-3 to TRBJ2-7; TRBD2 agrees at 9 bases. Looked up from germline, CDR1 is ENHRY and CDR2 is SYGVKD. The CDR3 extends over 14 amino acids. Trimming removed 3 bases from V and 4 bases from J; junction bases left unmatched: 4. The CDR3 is CAISDGGRAYEQYF. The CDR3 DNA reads TGTGCCATCAGTGACGGCGGGAGGGCATACGAGCAGTACTTC.

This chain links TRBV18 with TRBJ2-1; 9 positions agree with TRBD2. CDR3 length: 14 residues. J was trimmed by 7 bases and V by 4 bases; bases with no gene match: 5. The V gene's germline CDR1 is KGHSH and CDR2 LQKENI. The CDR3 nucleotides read TGTGCCAGCTCACAATCGGCGGGAGGGAATGAGCAGTTCTTC. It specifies CASSQSAGGNEQFF. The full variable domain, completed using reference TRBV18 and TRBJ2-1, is NAGVMQNPRHLVRRRGQEARLRCSPMKGHSHVYWYRQLPEEGLKFMVYLQKENIIDESGMPKERFSAEFPKEGPSILRIQQVVRGDSAAYFCASSQSAGGNEQFFGPGTRLTVL.

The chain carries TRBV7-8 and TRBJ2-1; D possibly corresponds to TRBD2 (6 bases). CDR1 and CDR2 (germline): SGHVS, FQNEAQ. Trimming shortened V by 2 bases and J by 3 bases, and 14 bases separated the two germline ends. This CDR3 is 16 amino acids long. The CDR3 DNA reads TGTGCCAGCAGCTTATCCGGGGGTCAGAACTACAATGAGCAGTTCTTC. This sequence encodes CASSLSGGQNYNEQFF.

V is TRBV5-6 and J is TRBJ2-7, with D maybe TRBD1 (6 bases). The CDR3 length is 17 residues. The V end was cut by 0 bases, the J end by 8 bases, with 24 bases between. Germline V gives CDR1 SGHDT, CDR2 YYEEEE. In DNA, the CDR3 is TGTGCCAGCAGCTTGGGAGGCAGCGGACCCGAGGGGGTGAAGCAGTACTTC. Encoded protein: CASSLGGSGPEGVKQYF.

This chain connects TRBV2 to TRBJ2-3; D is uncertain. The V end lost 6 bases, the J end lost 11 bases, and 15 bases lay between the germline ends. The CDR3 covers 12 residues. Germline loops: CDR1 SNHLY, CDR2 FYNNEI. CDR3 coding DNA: TGTGCCAGCAGCAAACAATCATACGAGCAGTATTTT. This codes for CASSKQSYEQYF.

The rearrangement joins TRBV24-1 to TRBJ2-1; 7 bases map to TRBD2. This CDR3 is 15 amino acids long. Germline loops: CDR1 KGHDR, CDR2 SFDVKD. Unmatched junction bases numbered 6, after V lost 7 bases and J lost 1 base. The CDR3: CATRPSAGSYNEQFF. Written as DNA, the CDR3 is TGTGCCACCAGGCCCTCAGCGGGGTCCTACAATGAGCAGTTCTTC.

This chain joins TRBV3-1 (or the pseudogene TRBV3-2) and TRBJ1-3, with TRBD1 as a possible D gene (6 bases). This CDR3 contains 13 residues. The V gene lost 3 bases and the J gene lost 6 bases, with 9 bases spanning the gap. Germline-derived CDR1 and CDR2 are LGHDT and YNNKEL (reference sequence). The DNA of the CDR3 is TGTGCCAGCAGCCAGAACAGGGAAAACACCATATATTTT. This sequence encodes CASSQNRENTIYF.